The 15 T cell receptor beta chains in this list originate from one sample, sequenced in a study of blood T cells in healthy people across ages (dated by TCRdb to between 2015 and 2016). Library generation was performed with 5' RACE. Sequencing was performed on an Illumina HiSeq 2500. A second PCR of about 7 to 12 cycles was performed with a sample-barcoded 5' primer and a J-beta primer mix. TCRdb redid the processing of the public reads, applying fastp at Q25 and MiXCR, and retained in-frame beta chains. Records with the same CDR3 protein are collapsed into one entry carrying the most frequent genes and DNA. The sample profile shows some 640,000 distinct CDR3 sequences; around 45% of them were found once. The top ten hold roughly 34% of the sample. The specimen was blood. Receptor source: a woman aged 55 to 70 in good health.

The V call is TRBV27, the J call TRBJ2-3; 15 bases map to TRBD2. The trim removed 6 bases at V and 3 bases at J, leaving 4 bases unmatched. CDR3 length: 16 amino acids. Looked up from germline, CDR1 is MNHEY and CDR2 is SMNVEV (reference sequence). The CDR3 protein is CASRRTSGRVTDTQYF. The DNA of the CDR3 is TGTGCCAGCAGACGGACTAGCGGGAGGGTTACAGATACGCAGTATTTT.

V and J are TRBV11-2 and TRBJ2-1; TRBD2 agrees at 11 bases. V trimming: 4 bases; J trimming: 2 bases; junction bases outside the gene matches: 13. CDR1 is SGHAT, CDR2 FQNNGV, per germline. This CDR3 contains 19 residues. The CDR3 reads CASSSRGLAGGTTYNEQFF. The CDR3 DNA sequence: TGTGCCAGCAGCTCGAGAGGCCTAGCGGGGGGCACGACCTACAATGAGCAGTTCTTC.

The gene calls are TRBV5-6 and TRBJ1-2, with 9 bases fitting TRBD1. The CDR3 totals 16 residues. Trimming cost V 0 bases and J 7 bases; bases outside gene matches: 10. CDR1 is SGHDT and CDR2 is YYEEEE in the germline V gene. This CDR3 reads CASSLEVLGQGGGYTF. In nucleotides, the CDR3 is TGTGCCAGCAGCTTGGAGGTTCTGGGACAGGGCGGTGGCTACACCTTC.

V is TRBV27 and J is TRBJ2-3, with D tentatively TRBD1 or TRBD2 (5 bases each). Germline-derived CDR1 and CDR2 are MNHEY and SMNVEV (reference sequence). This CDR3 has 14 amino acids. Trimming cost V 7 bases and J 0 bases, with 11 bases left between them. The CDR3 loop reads CASTSRASTDTQYF. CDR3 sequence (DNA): TGTGCCAGCACTAGCAGGGCAAGCACAGATACGCAGTATTTT.

The CDR3 protein is CASKTSRGPAGREQFF. DNA for the CDR3: TGTGCCAGCAAGACATCACGGGGACCAGCGGGACGAGAGCAGTTCTTC. The chain uses TRBV2 and TRBJ2-1, with 7 bases lining up with TRBD2. V dropped 7 bases and J dropped 10; count of bases not matched to a gene: 19. Looked up from germline, CDR1 is SNHLY and CDR2 is FYNNEI. The CDR3 covers 16 residues.

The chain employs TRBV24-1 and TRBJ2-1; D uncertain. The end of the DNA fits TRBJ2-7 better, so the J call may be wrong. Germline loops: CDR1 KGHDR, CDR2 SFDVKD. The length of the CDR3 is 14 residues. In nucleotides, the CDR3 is TGTGCCACCAGTGATTCCTGGGTATACAATGAGCAGTACTTC. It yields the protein CATSDSWVYNEQYF.

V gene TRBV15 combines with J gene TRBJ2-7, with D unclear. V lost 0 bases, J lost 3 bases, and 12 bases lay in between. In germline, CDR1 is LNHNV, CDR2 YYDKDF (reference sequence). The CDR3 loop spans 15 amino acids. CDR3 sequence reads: CATSRDTAPNYEQYF. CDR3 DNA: TGTGCCACCAGCAGAGATACTGCGCCTAACTACGAGCAGTACTTC.

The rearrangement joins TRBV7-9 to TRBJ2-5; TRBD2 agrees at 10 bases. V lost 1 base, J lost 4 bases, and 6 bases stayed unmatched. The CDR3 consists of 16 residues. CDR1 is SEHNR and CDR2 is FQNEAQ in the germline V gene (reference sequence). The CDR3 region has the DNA TGTGCCAGCAGCTTAGTTTCTAGCGGGAGTGGAGAGACCCAGTACTTC. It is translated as CASSLVSSGSGETQYF.

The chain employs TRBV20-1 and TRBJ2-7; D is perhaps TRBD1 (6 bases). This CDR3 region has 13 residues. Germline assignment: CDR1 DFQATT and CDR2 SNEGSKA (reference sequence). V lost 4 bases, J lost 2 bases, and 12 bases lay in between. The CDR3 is CSANRVQAYEQYF. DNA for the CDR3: TGCAGTGCTAACAGGGTACAAGCCTACGAGCAGTACTTC.

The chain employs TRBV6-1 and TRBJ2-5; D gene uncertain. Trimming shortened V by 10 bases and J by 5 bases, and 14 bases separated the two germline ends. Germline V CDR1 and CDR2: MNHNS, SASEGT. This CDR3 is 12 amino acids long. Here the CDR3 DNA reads TGTGCCACCATATCTAGTGGGGAGACCCAGTACTTC. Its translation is CATISSGETQYF.

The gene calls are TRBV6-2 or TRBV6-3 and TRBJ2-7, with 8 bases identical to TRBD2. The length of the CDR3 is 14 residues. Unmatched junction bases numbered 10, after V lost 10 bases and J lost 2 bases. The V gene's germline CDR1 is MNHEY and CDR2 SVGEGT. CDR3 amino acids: CATYPGLGAYEQYF. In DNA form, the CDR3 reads TGTGCCACGTACCCGGGACTAGGGGCCTACGAGCAGTACTTC.

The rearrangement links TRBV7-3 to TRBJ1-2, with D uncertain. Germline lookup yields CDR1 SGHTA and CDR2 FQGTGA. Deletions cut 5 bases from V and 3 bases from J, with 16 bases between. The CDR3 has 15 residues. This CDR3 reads CASSPSPGPYYGYTF. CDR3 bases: TGTGCCAGCAGCCCTAGTCCCGGGCCGTACTATGGCTACACCTTC.

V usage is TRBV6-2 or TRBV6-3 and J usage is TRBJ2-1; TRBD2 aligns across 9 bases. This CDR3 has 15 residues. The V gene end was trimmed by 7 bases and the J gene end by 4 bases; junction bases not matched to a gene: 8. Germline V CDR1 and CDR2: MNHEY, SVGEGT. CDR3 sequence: CASTDASGIYNEQFF. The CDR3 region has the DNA TGTGCCAGCACCGACGCTAGCGGGATTTACAATGAGCAGTTCTTC.

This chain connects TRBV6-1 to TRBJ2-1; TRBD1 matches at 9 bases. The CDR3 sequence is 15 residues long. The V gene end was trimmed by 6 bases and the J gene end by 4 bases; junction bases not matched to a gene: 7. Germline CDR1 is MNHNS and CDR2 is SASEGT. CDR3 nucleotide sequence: TGTGCCAGCAGACCCGGGACAGGGAGGTACAATGAGCAGTTCTTC. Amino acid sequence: CASRPGTGRYNEQFF.

The CDR3 sequence: CASSGAGPSYEQYF. DNA for the CDR3: TGTGCCAGCAGTGGGGCGGGACCCTCCTACGAGCAGTACTTC. This chain uses TRBV6-2 or TRBV6-3 with TRBJ2-7; D possibly corresponds to TRBD2 (6 bases). Trimming left V 5 bases short and J 0 bases short, with 11 bases between. CDR3 length: 14 amino acids. CDR1 is MNHEY, CDR2 SVGEGT, per germline.